These 5 T cell receptor beta chains were all obtained from the same sample, sequenced in a study of blood T cell repertoires in COVID-19. Produced via immunoSEQ multiplex PCR; TCRdb's table is partial and in-frame only. The table lists under 80,000 clones, just under 80% of them singletons. Sequences were obtained from peripheral blood. The receptor set was obtained from a human donor in a cohort sampled during active COVID-19.

This chain joins TRBV4-2 and TRBJ2-6, with a weak D call TRBD1 (5 bases). In germline, CDR1 is LGHNA, CDR2 YNFKEQ. Trimming cost V 4 bases and J 4 bases, with 23 bases left between them. CDR3 length: 19 amino acids. As DNA, the CDR3 is TGTGCCAGCAGCCTGGAAATACTGCTCGGACACCCCGGGGCCAACGTCCTGACTTTC. It encodes CASSLEILLGHPGANVLTF.

This chain connects TRBV7-2 to TRBJ2-7, with 9 bases fitting TRBD1. Trimming cost V 5 bases and J 5 bases; bases outside gene matches: 7. The CDR3 loop spans 14 amino acids. Germline lookup yields CDR1 SGHTA and CDR2 FQGNSA. As DNA, the CDR3 is TGTGCCAGCAGCATACAGGGGGCCACGAACGAGCAGTACTTC. It translates to CASSIQGATNEQYF.

This sequence joins TRBV7-2 and TRBJ1-1; D call uncertain. The CDR3 spans 14 residues. Germline values: CDR1 SGHTA, CDR2 FQGNSA. V was pared by 6 bases and J by 0 bases, with 11 bases between. The CDR3, as DNA: TGTGCCAGCAGGGTGACAACCATGAACACTGAAGCTTTCTTT. Translating it yields CASRVTTMNTEAFF.

The chain couples TRBV5-1 to TRBJ2-5, with D tentatively TRBD1 (6 bases). The CDR3 totals 14 residues. The germline V and J ends were trimmed by 0 bases and 5 bases, with 11 bases remaining between them. Germline-derived CDR1 and CDR2 are SGHRS and YFSETQ. The CDR3 sequence: CASSLVAGAETQYF. Written as DNA, the CDR3 is TGCGCCAGCAGCTTGGTGGCAGGGGCGGAGACCCAGTACTTC.

This clone occurred a few times. The rearrangement links TRBV19 to TRBJ1-1; D unresolved. The CDR3 runs 13 residues. Germline lookup yields CDR1 LNHDA and CDR2 SQIVND (reference sequence). V shed 5 bases and J shed 4 bases, with 11 bases lying between them. CDR3 bases: TGTGCCAGTAGTTTAACCCGGGGCACTGAAGCTTTCTTT. It encodes CASSLTRGTEAFF. Looking up the rest from reference TRBV19 and TRBJ1-1 gives the full variable domain: DGGITQSPKYLFRKEGQNVTLSCEQNLNHDAMYWYRQDPGQGLRLIYYSQIVNDFQKGDIAEGYSVSREKKESFPLTVTSAQKNPTAFYLCASSLTRGTEAFFGQGTRLTVV.